This TCR beta chain was identified in a study of shared clonotypes between healthy human individuals. Study-wide background: Contributing individuals were a couple of females and a few males aged 18 to 49. Study results and limitations: Larger estimated richness was generally recorded for naive subsets relative to memory subsets.

The germline V and J ends were trimmed by 6 bases and 0 bases, with 9 bases remaining between them. The CDR3 is 13 amino acids. Germline V lookup: CDR1 MNHEY, CDR2 SMNVEV (reference sequence). The naive CD8 fraction comprised CD45RO-negative cells positively selected for CCR7 and excluded terminally differentiated effector memory CD45RA+ cells. Concerning this clone: The antigen remains undetermined. Other DNA sequences in the sample encode the same CDR3.

Measured with immunoSEQ multiplex PCR; TCRdb has only the in-frame clones, and not every one. The sample records around 2,000,000 clones, just under 95% being singletons. This clonotype was obtained from a man between 18 and 29 years old in good health. The chain couples TRBV27 to TRBJ2-7; unclear D gene. The sequenced sample consisted of naive CD8+ T cells sorted from blood. CDR3 coding DNA: TGTGCCAGCAGCCCCAGAAGCTCCTACGAGCAGTACTTC. Translation: CASSPRSSYEQYF.